This T cell receptor (beta chain) originates from a study of identical twins. This clonotype was recorded many times. Its antigen is not known. Overall study findings and caveats: In monozygotic twins, models underestimated the sharing of out-of-frame TCR alpha.

Germline-derived CDR1 and CDR2 are SGHRS and YFSETQ. V was cut by 5 bases and J by 3 bases, with 12 bases left in between. CDR3 length: 13 amino acids. MiXCR, applied by TCRdb to the 5' RACE reads, yields one record per CDR3 protein. Here the sample spans just over 450,000 distinct CDR3 sequences, 12% to 15% being singletons. The data were also submitted as part of a second study, on yellow fever vaccine responses in identical twins.

J is TRBJ2-7 and V is TRBV5-1; D is perhaps TRBD1 or TRBD2 (5 bases each). The source of this sequence is a woman in her late teens or twenties in good health. The specimen sequenced was CD4+ T cells sorted from blood. The CDR3 nucleotides read TGCGCCAGCAGTTCCGAGGGGTACTACGAGCAGTACTTC. Protein sequence: CASSSEGYYEQYF.